The 21 T cell receptor beta chains presented below share a single source sample, sequenced in a study of long-term antiretroviral therapy in people with HIV. Sequencing relied on immunoSEQ assay v3.0, run at survey level. Measured with immunoSEQ multiplex PCR; TCRdb has only the in-frame clones, and not every one. In the table there are 30,000 to 40,000 clones, 94% of which are singletons. The starting material was unsorted PBMCs, obtained about 5.1 years after starting antiretroviral therapy. Source of these receptors: a woman aged 45 to 65 with HIV.

The chain is built from TRBV2 and TRBJ2-2; D remains unclear. The V end lost 6 bases, the J end lost 2 bases, and 10 bases lay between the germline ends. The CDR3 length is 14 residues. Germline V gives CDR1 SNHLY, CDR2 FYNNEI. The CDR3: CASRIDTNTGELFF. CDR3 nucleotides: TGTGCCAGCAGGATTGACACAAACACCGGGGAGCTGTTTTTT. The full variable domain, completed using reference TRBV2 and TRBJ2-2, is EPEVTQTPSHQVTQMGQEVILRCVPISNHLYFYWYRQILGQKVEFLVSFYNNEISEKSEIFDDQFSVERPDGSNFTLKIRSTKLEDSAMYFCASRIDTNTGELFFGEGSRLTVL.

The gene calls are TRBV29-1 and TRBJ2-3; 8 bases agree with TRBD2. Germline CDR1 SQVTM, CDR2 ANQGSEA. The CDR3 length is 13 residues. V shed 5 bases and J 6 bases; nucleotides not matched to a gene: 7. The CDR3 DNA reads as TGCAGCGTTCAACGGGGGGGGGCTGATACGCAGTATTTT. It codes for CSVQRGGADTQYF.

This chain links TRBV7-8 with TRBJ2-3; 9 positions match TRBD2. The J segment lost 5 bases and the V segment lost 2 bases, leaving 8 bases of the junction unmatched. In germline, CDR1 is SGHVS, CDR2 FQNEAQ. The CDR3 consists of 16 residues. CDR3 sequence (DNA): TGTGCCAGCAGCTTAACTTGGCGGGGGGGCCAAGATACGCAGTATTTT. Translating gives CASSLTWRGGQDTQYF.

This sequence joins TRBV4-1 and TRBJ2-2, with D hard to call. The CDR3 totals 16 residues. CDR1 and CDR2 from the germline V gene are MGHRA and YSYEKL. The V and J ends lost 0 bases and 3 bases respectively, with 11 bases between them. This chain's CDR3 is CASSQDRSIDTGELFF. The CDR3 DNA reads TGCGCCAGCAGCCAAGACCGGAGCATCGACACCGGGGAGCTGTTTTTT.

This clone came up once. The chain combines TRBV6-5 with TRBJ2-2; 8 bases agree with TRBD1. V trimming: 11 bases; J trimming: 7 bases; junction bases outside the gene matches: 9. Germline V gene data show CDR1 as MNHEY and CDR2 as SVGAGI. This CDR3 comprises 13 residues. CDR3 coding DNA: TGTGCCTGCCGGACAGGGTCTGTCGGGGAGCTGTTTTTT. Residues: CACRTGSVGELFF.

The chain links TRBV10-3 to TRBJ2-3; maybe TRBD1 (6 bases). Trimming removed 6 bases from V and 2 bases from J, with 9 bases in between. Per germline, CDR1 ENHRY and CDR2 SYGVKD. The CDR3 consists of 13 residues. The CDR3 DNA is TGTGCCATCAGCTGGACAGACACAGATACGCAGTATTTT. Translated, it gives CAISWTDTDTQYF.

This chain joins TRBV7-9 and TRBJ1-1; D not certain. The germline V and J ends were trimmed by 5 bases and 0 bases, with 22 bases remaining between them. Germline V gene data show CDR1 as SEHNR and CDR2 as FQNEAQ (reference sequence). The CDR3 runs to 18 residues. The CDR3 sequence is CASSLIGRRSLLNTEAFF. Here the CDR3 DNA reads TGTGCCAGCAGCCTTATTGGACGGAGGTCCCTCTTGAACACTGAAGCTTTCTTT.

The chain joins TRBV7-2 to TRBJ2-5; unclear D gene. V was trimmed by 2 bases and J by 3 bases, leaving 7 bases between them. Germline CDR1 and CDR2: SGHTA and FQGNSA. This CDR3 is built from 13 residues. The CDR3 nucleotides read TGTGCCAGCAGCTTATCGAAGGAAGAGACCCAGTACTTC. It codes for CASSLSKEETQYF.

The V and J genes are TRBV7-6 and TRBJ2-1; 9 bases map to TRBD1. V lost 5 bases and J lost 8; bases outside the gene matches: 13. Looked up from germline, CDR1 is SGHVS and CDR2 is FNYEAQ. CDR3 length equals 16 residues. The CDR3 region has the DNA TGTGCCAGCAGCCTAGACCGGGACAGGGCTTCCCATGAGCAGTTCTTC. Translating it yields CASSLDRDRASHEQFF.

This rearrangement joins TRBV7-9 to TRBJ2-5, with unresolved D. The V end lost 3 bases, the J end lost 10 bases, and 9 bases lay between the germline ends. This CDR3 region has 11 residues. The germline V gene encodes CDR1 SEHNR and CDR2 FQNEAQ (reference sequence). CDR3 coding DNA: TGTGCCAGCAGCTTCGCGAGTAACCAGTACTTC. The encoded protein is CASSFASNQYF. The full variable domain, rest sourced from reference TRBV7-9 and TRBJ2-5, is DTGVSQNPRHKITKRGQNVTFRCDPISEHNRLYWYRQTLGQGPEFLTYFQNEAQLEKSRLLSDRFSAERPKGSFSTLEIQRTEQGDSAMYLCASSFASNQYFGPGTRLLVL.

CDR3 bases: TGTGCCAGCACACCGGGACAGAGCTATGGCTACACCTTC. This translates into CASTPGQSYGYTF. The rearrangement links TRBV2 to TRBJ1-2, with TRBD1 matching over 7 bases. Germline V CDR1 and CDR2: SNHLY, FYNNEI. The junction had 6 bases not matched to a gene; V was cut back by 7 bases and J by 4 bases. The CDR3 is 13 residues long.

The chain recombines TRBV29-1 with TRBJ1-1, with D unclear. The CDR3 has 15 residues. Trimming removed 1 base from V and 0 bases from J, with 12 bases in between. In germline, CDR1 is SQVTM, CDR2 ANQGSEA. CDR3 in amino acids: CSVEVRRTLNTEAFF. In nucleotides, the CDR3 is TGCAGCGTTGAAGTGAGGAGGACGTTGAACACTGAAGCTTTCTTT.

The V gene is TRBV6-6, the J gene TRBJ1-2; 7 nucleotides line up with TRBD1. The CDR3 runs 13 residues. CDR1 is MNHNY, CDR2 SVGAGI, per germline (reference sequence). With 4 bases clipped from V and 7 bases from J, the junction kept 6 bases outside the gene matches. The CDR3 region has the DNA TGTGCCAGCAGTTGGGAGGGGGCGGCTGGCTACACCTTC. Translated: CASSWEGAAGYTF.

The V call is TRBV2, the J call TRBJ2-7, with D perhaps matching TRBD1 (6 bases). Germline values: CDR1 SNHLY, CDR2 FYNNEI. CDR3 length: 14 residues. Trimming took off 5 bases at V and 5 bases at J, with 16 bases between the two ends. The CDR3 region has the DNA TGTGCCAGCAGTTCAGGCAGGGGAGTCGACGAGCAGTACTTC. This translates into CASSSGRGVDEQYF.

This chain joins TRBV2 and TRBJ2-5; D unclear. CDR1 is SNHLY and CDR2 is FYNNEI in the germline V gene. The V and J ends lost 2 bases and 4 bases respectively, with 14 bases between them. This CDR3 contains 15 residues. CDR3 protein: CASSEWASRGETQYF. CDR3 sequence (DNA): TGTGCCAGCAGTGAATGGGCTAGTCGAGGAGAGACCCAGTACTTC.

This rearrangement joins TRBV11-2 to TRBJ1-6, with TRBD1 matching over 8 bases. V shed 4 bases and J 9 bases; nucleotides not matched to a gene: 5. The CDR3 has 14 amino acids. CDR1 is SGHAT and CDR2 is FQNNGV in the germline V gene. Here the CDR3 reads CASSSGQGVSPLHF. The CDR3 bases are TGTGCCAGCAGCTCAGGACAGGGTGTTTCACCCCTCCACTTT.

This chain links TRBV29-1 with TRBJ1-2, with a possible D match to TRBD1 (5 bases). CDR3 length equals 12 residues. Germline CDR1 and CDR2: SQVTM and ANQGSEA. V lost 5 bases and J lost 4, with 11 bases in between. The CDR3 here is CSVPVRAYGYTF. The CDR3 coding sequence is TGCAGCGTTCCCGTCAGGGCCTATGGCTACACCTTC.

For this clone: Sequence at one end of the junction differs from germline and may be a read error. V and J are TRBV7-3 and TRBJ2-1; TRBD1 aligns across 8 bases. The CDR3 is 18 amino acids. In germline, CDR1 is SGHTA, CDR2 FQGTGA. CDR3 loop: CASSLTPYYTGQDNERFF. The CDR3 DNA follows: TGTGCCAGCAGCTTAACCCCTTATTACACGGGACAGGACAATGAGCGGTTCTTC. Complete variable domain (other parts from reference TRBV7-3 and TRBJ2-1): GAGVSQTPSNKVTEKGKYVELRCDPISGHTALYWYRQSLGQGPEFLIYFQGTGAADDSGLPNDRFFAVRPEGSVSTLKIQRTERGDSAVYLCASSLTPYYTGQDNERFFGPGTRLTVL.

This CDR3 is CASSLWPSGGAGFLEQYF. For the CDR3, the DNA is TGTGCCAGCAGCTTATGGCCTAGCGGGGGGGCGGGTTTTCTCGAGCAGTACTTC. V gene TRBV7-3 combines with J gene TRBJ2-7, with 12 bases aligning to TRBD2. CDR3 size: 18 residues. The V and J ends lost 2 bases and 6 bases, in that order; junction bases with no gene match: 14. The germline CDR1 and CDR2 sequences are SGHTA and FQGTGA. The full variable domain, in which reference TRBV7-3 and TRBJ2-7 provide the parts outside the CDR3, is GAGVSQTPSNKVTEKGKYVELRCDPISGHTALYWYRQSLGQGPEFLIYFQGTGAADDSGLPNDRFFAVRPEGSVSTLKIQRTERGDSAVYLCASSLWPSGGAGFLEQYFGPGTRLTVT.

This chain uses TRBV7-8 with TRBJ1-1, with D unresolved. The CDR3 length is 15 residues. V lost 5 bases, J lost 2 bases, and 15 bases lay in between. The germline gives CDR1 SGHVS, CDR2 FQNEAQ. The CDR3 sequence is CASSNSLNDNTEAFF. For the CDR3, the DNA is TGTGCCAGCAGCAATAGCCTGAACGATAACACTGAAGCTTTCTTT.

The V gene is TRBV25-1, the J gene TRBJ2-3; TRBD1 matches at 9 bases. Germline V gene data show CDR1 as MGHDK and CDR2 as SYGVNS. The CDR3 runs 17 residues. Germline trimming cut 6 bases from V and 10 bases from J; bases unmatched to any gene: 20. CDR3 DNA: TGTGCCAGCAGCGACCCCCGGGACAGGGATTCCCCGGGGTCGCAGTATTTT. Protein: CASSDPRDRDSPGSQYF.